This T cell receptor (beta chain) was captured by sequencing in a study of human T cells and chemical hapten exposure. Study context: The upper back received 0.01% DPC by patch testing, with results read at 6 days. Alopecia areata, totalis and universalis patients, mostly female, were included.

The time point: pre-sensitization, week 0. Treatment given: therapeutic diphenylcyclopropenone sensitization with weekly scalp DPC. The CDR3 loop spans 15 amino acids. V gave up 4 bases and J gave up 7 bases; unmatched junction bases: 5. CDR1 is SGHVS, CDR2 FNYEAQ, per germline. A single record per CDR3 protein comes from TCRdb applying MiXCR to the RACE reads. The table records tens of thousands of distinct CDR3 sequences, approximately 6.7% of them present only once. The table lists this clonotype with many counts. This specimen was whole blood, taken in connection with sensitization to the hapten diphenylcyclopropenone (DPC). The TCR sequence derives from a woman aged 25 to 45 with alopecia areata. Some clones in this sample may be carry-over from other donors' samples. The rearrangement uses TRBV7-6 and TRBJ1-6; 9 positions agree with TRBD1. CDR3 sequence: CASSSPTGGNSPLHF. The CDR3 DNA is TGTGCCAGCAGCTCTCCGACAGGGGGGAATTCACCCCTCCACTTT.